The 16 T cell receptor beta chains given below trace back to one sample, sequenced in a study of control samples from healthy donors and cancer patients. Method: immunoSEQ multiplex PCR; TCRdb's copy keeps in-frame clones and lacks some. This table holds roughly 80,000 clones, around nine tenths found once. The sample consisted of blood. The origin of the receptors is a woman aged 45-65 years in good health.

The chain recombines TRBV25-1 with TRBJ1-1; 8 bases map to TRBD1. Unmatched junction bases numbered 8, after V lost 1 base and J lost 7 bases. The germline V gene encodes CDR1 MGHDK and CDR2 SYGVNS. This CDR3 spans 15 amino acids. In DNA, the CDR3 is TGTGCCAGCAGTGAATGGGGCATACAGGGGGGTGAAGCTTTCTTT. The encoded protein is CASSEWGIQGGEAFF. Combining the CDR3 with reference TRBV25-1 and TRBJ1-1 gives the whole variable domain EADIYQTPRYLVIGTGKKITLECSQTMGHDKMYWYQQDPGMELHLIHYSYGVNSTEKGDLSSESTVSRIRTEHFPLTLESARPSHTSQYLCASSEWGIQGGEAFFGQGTRLTVV.

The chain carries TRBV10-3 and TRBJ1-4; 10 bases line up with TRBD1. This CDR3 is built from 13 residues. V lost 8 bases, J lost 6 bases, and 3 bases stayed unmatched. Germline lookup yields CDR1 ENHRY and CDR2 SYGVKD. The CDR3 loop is CAIRDRGHEKLFF. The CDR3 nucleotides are TGTGCCATCCGAGACAGGGGGCATGAAAAACTGTTTTTT.

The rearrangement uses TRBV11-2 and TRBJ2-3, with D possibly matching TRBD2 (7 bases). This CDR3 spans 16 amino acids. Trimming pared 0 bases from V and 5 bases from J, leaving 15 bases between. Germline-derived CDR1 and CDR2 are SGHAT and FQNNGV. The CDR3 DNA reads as TGTGCCAGCAGCTTAGATGGGGGGGGGCTCGGAGATACGCAGTATTTT. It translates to CASSLDGGGLGDTQYF.

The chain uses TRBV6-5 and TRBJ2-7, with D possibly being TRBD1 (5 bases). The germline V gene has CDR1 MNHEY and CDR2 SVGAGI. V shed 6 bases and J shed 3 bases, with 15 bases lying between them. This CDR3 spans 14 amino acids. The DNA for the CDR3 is TGTGCCAGCAGGCAGGGATCACCAGGCTACGAGCAGTACTTC. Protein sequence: CASRQGSPGYEQYF.

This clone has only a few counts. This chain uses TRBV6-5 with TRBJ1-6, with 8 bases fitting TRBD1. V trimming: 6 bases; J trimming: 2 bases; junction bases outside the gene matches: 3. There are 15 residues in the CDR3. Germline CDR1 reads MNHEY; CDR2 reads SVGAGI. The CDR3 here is CASRQGETYNSPLHF. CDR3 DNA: TGTGCCAGCAGACAGGGGGAAACCTATAATTCACCCCTCCACTTT.

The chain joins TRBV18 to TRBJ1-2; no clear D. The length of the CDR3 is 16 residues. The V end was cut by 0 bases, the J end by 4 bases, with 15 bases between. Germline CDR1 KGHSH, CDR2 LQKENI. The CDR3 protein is CASSPPGYRTGYGYTF. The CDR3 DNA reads TGTGCCAGCTCACCACCGGGTTACAGAACTGGCTATGGCTACACCTTC.

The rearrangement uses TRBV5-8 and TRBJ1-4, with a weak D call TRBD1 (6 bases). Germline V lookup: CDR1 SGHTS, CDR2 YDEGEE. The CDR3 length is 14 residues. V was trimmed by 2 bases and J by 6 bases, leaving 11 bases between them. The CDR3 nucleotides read TGTGCCAGCAGCTTTTCCCCAGGGGATGAAAAACTGTTTTTT. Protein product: CASSFSPGDEKLFF.

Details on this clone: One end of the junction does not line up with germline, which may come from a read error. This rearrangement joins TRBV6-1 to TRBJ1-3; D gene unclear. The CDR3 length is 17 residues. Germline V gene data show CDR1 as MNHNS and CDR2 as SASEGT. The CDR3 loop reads CASSEFGHTLTGDTIYF. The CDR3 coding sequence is TGTGCCAGCAGTGAATTTGGCCACACTCTTACTGGAGACACCATATATTTT.

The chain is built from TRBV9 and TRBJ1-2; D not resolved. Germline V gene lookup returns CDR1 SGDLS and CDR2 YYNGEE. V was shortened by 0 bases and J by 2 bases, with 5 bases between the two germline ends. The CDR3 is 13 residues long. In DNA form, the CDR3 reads TGTGCCAGCAGCGTAGACGCCAACTATGGCTACACCTTC. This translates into CASSVDANYGYTF.

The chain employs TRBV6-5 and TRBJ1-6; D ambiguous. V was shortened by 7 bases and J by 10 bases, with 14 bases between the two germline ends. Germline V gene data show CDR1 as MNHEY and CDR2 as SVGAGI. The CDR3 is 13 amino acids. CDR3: CASTPDPSSPLHF. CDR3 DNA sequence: TGTGCCAGCACCCCAGACCCGAGCTCACCCCTCCACTTT.

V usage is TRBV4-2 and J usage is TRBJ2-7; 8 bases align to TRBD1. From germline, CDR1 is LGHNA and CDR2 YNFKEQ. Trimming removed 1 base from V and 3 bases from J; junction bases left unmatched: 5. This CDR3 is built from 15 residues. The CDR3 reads CASSQVLGQGYEQYF. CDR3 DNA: TGTGCCAGCAGCCAAGTTTTAGGACAGGGCTACGAGCAGTACTTC.

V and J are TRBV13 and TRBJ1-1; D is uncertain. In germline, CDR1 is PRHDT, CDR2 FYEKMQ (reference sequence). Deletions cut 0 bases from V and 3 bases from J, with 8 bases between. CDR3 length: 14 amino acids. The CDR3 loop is CASSLGPRDTEAFF. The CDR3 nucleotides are TGTGCCAGCAGCTTAGGGCCTCGGGACACTGAAGCTTTCTTT.

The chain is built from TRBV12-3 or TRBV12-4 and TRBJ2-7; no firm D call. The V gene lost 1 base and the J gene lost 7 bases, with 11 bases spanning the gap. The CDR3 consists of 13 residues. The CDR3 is CASSLGRGWEQYF. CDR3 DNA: TGTGCCAGCAGTTTAGGTCGTGGATGGGAGCAGTACTTC.

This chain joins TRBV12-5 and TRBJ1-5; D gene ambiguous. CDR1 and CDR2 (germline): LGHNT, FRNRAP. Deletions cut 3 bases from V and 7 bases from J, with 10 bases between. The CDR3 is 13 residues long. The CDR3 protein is CASGFEGGQPQHF. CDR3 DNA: TGTGCTAGTGGTTTTGAGGGAGGACAGCCCCAGCATTTT. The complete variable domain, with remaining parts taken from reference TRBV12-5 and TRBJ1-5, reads DARVTQTPRHKVTEMGQEVTMRCQPILGHNTVFWYRQTMMQGLELLAYFRNRAPLDDSGMPKDRFSAEMPDATLATLKIQPSEPRDSAVYFCASGFEGGQPQHFGDGTRLSIL.

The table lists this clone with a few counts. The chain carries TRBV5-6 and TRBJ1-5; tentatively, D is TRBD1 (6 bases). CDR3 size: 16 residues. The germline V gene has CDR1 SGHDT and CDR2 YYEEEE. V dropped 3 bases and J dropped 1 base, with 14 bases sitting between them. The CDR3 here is CASSYGTINSNQPQHF. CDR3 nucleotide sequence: TGTGCCAGCAGCTACGGGACAATTAACAGCAATCAGCCCCAGCATTTT.

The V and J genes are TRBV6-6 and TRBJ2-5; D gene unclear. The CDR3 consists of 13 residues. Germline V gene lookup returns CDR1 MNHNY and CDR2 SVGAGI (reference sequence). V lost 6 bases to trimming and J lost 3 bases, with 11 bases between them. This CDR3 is CASSRRAEETQYF. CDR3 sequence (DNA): TGTGCCAGCAGCCGACGTGCCGAAGAGACCCAGTACTTC.